Sequencing of this TCR beta chain was carried out in a study of brain T cells in children with intractable seizures. Germline trimming cut 7 bases from V and 5 bases from J; bases unmatched to any gene: 6. CDR1 is SNHLY and CDR2 is FYNNEI in the germline V gene. The CDR3 extends over 13 amino acids. Findings and caveats of the study: Clones missing pre-surgery may reflect undersampling of that blood sample. Viral specificity was inferred only from CDR3 similarity; HCMV serostatus was unknown.

The time point denotes: blood from clinic visit 5 months post-surgery; TSC patient then seizure free. Surgery cases with the highest brain T cell transcript signatures were chosen for sequencing. At least one anti-epileptic drug was given before surgery. A remark on this clone: What it binds is not known.

Here immunoSEQ multiplex PCR was the method, and the copy in TCRdb shows in-frame clones only, minus some. Seen here are 340,000 or so clones, 85% to 95% observed once, and the top ten hold roughly 6%. This sample comprised peripheral blood, obtained 4 to 6 months after surgery. The rearrangement links TRBV2 to TRBJ2-3; 7 positions match TRBD2. The sequence was collected from a boy under two years old with tuberous sclerosis and intractable seizures. The CDR3, as DNA: TGTGCCAGCACCCGGACTAGAGTAGATACGCAGTATTTT. This gives the protein CASTRTRVDTQYF.